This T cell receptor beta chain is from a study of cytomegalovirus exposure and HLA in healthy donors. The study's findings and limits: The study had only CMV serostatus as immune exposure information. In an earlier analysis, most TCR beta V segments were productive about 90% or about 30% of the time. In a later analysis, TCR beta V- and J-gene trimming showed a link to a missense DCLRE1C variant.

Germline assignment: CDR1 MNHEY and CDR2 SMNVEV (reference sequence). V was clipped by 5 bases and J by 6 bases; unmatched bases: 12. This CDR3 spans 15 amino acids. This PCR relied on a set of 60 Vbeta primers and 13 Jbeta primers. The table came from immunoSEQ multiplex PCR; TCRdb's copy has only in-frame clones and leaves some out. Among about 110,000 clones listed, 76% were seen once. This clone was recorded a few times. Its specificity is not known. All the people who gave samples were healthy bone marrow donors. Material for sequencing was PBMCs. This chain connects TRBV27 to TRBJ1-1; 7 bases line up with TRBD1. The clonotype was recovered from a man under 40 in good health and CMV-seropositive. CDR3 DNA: TGTGCCAGCAGTACACCCTCGACAGGGTTCGCTGAAGCTTTCTTT. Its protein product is CASSTPSTGFAEAFF.